The 10 T cell receptor beta chains in this list originate from one sample, sequenced in a study of blood T cell repertoires in COVID-19. The method was immunoSEQ multiplex PCR; TCRdb's version includes in-frame clones alone and lacks a portion of them. The table has 95,000 to 150,000 clones, 85% to 90% seen once; the top ten hold 3% to 5%. Sequenced: peripheral blood. These receptors all come from a man in his sixties with acute or convalescent COVID-19.

The chain has TRBV2 and TRBJ1-2; D possibly corresponds to TRBD1 (6 bases). There are 12 residues in the CDR3. Deletions cut 2 bases from V and 7 bases from J, with 8 bases between. CDR1 and CDR2 (germline): SNHLY, FYNNEI. The CDR3, as DNA: TGTGCCAGCAGTGAACTAGGGGGTGGCTACACCTTC. Translated, it gives CASSELGGGYTF. The full variable domain, its missing parts supplied by reference TRBV2 and TRBJ1-2, is EPEVTQTPSHQVTQMGQEVILRCVPISNHLYFYWYRQILGQKVEFLVSFYNNEISEKSEIFDDQFSVERPDGSNFTLKIRSTKLEDSAMYFCASSELGGGYTFGSGTRLTVV.

The rearrangement uses TRBV5-1 and TRBJ2-7, with 16 bases lining up with TRBD2. This CDR3 has 16 residues. CDR1 and CDR2 (germline): SGHRS, YFSETQ. Germline trimming cut 4 bases from V and 6 bases from J; bases unmatched to any gene: 7. The CDR3 sequence is CASSPGLAGGLREQYF. The CDR3 nucleotides are TGCGCCAGCAGCCCGGGACTAGCGGGAGGGCTGCGCGAGCAGTACTTC.

The chain carries TRBV10-1 and TRBJ2-7; possible D gene TRBD1, 6 bases. The V and J ends lost 0 bases and 2 bases respectively, with 14 bases between them. CDR1 is WNHNN and CDR2 is SYGVQD in the germline V gene (reference sequence). This CDR3 comprises 16 residues. The CDR3 protein is CASSESLGQPPYEQYF. The CDR3 region has the DNA TGCGCCAGCAGTGAGTCATTGGGACAACCACCCTACGAGCAGTACTTC.

This clone has just one count. The chain is built from TRBV7-8 and TRBJ2-1; 7 bases are shared with TRBD1. The CDR3 is 17 residues long. The ends lost 1 base at V and 5 bases at J; junction bases unmatched: 11. Germline V gene lookup returns CDR1 SGHVS and CDR2 FQNEAQ. CDR3 DNA: TGTGCCAGCAGCTTAGGCGGTGGCAGGGGGTTGGACAATGAGCAGTTCTTC. Its protein is CASSLGGGRGLDNEQFF.

V and J are TRBV6-2 or TRBV6-3 and TRBJ2-7, with a tentative D call TRBD1 (6 bases). The CDR3 contains 13 residues. Trimming removed 2 bases at V and 7 bases at J, with 12 bases between. Germline-derived CDR1 and CDR2 are MNHEY and SVGEGT. CDR3 in amino acids: CASSYHTGREQYF. The CDR3 DNA reads TGTGCCAGCAGTTACCATACAGGGCGGGAGCAGTACTTC.

This rearrangement joins TRBV7-2 to TRBJ2-1, with D possibly being TRBD2 (7 bases). The germline V and J ends were trimmed by 2 bases and 8 bases, with 10 bases remaining between them. The germline V gene has CDR1 SGHTA and CDR2 FQGNSA. The length of the CDR3 is 13 residues. The CDR3 DNA follows: TGTGCCAGCAGCTTAAGGGGGAGGGATGAGCAGTTCTTC. Its translation is CASSLRGRDEQFF. Supplemented by reference TRBV7-2 and TRBJ2-1, the full variable domain reads GAGVSQSPSNKVTEKGKDVELRCDPISGHTALYWYRQSLGQGLEFLIYFQGNSAPDKSGLPSDRFSAERTGGSVSTLTIQRTQQEDSAVYLCASSLRGRDEQFFGPGTRLTVL.

The J gene is TRBJ2-1, the V gene TRBV10-3; 7 bases map to TRBD2. CDR3 length: 17 residues. Germline V gene lookup returns CDR1 ENHRY and CDR2 SYGVKD. Germline trimming cut 0 bases from V and 4 bases from J; bases unmatched to any gene: 9. The chain's CDR3 is CAISESGGREIYNEQFF. DNA for the CDR3: TGTGCCATCAGTGAGTCGGGAGGGCGGGAGATTTACAATGAGCAGTTCTTC.

The CDR3 DNA is TGTGCCAGCAGCAAGTTAGGACAGGGCCAGTACTTC. Its protein is CASSKLGQGQYF. The chain has TRBV5-6 and TRBJ2-7, with 8 bases fitting TRBD1. V trimming: 4 bases; J trimming: 10 bases; junction bases outside the gene matches: 7. The CDR3 totals 12 residues. CDR1 and CDR2 (germline): SGHDT, YYEEEE. Looking up the rest from reference TRBV5-6 and TRBJ2-7 gives the full variable domain: DAGVTQSPTHLIKTRGQQVTLRCSPKSGHDTVSWYQQALGQGPQFIFQYYEEEERQRGNFPDRFSGHQFPNYSSELNVNALLLGDSALYLCASSKLGQGQYFGPGTRLTVT.

The chain has TRBV3-1 (or the pseudogene TRBV3-2) and TRBJ2-5, with 8 nucleotides matching TRBD1. CDR1 is LGHDT, CDR2 YNNKEL, per germline (reference sequence). Trimming removed 4 bases from V and 5 bases from J; junction bases left unmatched: 12. The CDR3 contains 16 residues. The CDR3 nucleotides are TGTGCCAGCAGCCCAATGGACAGGGCTCGCGGCGAGACCCAGTACTTC. Translating it yields CASSPMDRARGETQYF.

The chain employs TRBV7-9 and TRBJ1-2, with D possibly being TRBD1 (5 bases). This CDR3 has 14 residues. Germline assignment: CDR1 SEHNR and CDR2 FQNEAQ (reference sequence). Trimming cost V 7 bases and J 7 bases, with 19 bases left between them. The CDR3 region is CASTKDPGPGGYTF. CDR3 nucleotides: TGTGCCAGCACCAAGGATCCAGGGCCGGGTGGCTACACCTTC.